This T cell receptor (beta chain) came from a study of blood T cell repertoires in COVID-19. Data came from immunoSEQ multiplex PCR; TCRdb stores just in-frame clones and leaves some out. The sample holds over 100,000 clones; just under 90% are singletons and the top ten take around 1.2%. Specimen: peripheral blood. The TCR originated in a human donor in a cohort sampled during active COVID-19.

The CDR3 DNA reads TGTGCCAGCAGCCAAGTCGGCGGCAGCTACGAGCAGTACTTC. Amino acids: CASSQVGGSYEQYF. J is TRBJ2-7 and V is TRBV14; D unclear. This CDR3 contains 14 residues. Trimming took off 1 base at V and 3 bases at J, with 10 bases between the two ends. CDR1 and CDR2 (germline): SGHDN, FVKESK.